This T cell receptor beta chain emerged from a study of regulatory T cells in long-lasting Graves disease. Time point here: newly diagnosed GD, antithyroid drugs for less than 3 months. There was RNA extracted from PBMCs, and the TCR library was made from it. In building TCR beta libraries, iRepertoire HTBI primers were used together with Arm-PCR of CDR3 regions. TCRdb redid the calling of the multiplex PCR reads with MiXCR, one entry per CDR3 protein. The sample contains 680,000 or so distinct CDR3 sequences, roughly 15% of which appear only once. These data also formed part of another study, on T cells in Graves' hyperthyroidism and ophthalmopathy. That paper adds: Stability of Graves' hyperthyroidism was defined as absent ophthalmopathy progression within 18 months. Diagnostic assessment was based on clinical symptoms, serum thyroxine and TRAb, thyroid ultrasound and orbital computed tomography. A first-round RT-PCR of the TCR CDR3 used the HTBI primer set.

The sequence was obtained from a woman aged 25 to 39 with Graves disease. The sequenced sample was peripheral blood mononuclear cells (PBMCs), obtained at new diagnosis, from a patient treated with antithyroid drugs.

CDR3 bases: TGTGCCAGCAGTTTATCGCGGGGGGGCACTGAAGCTTTCTTT. Its translation: CASSLSRGGTEAFF. The J gene is TRBJ1-1, the V gene TRBV27, with D maybe TRBD1 (5 bases). The germline V gene encodes CDR1 MNHEY and CDR2 SMNVEV (reference sequence). The CDR3 extends over 14 amino acids. The V end was cut by 0 bases, the J end by 4 bases, with 9 bases between.